This paragraph covers one T cell receptor beta chain sequence. The antigen remains unidentified. They built TCR cDNA with 5'RACE template switching, a step that put in a universal primer site and UMIs. One entry per CDR3 protein results from TCRdb running MiXCR on the 5' RACE reads. The table shows around 300,000 distinct CDR3 sequences, with 10% to 15% occurring only once. The sample is drawn from a study of T cells after yellow fever vaccination. Overall study context: Fractions containing few cells were prepared with SMART-Seq v4 Ultra Low Input. Study-wide results and limits: FACS-sorted repertoires might harbor abundant contaminating clonotypes from the bulk population. It was a small share of clonotypes that appeared in both CD4 and CD8 compartments.

Trimming stripped 7 bases from V and 2 bases from J, with 12 bases between. The germline CDR1 and CDR2 sequences are MNHEY and SVGEGT. The CDR3 extends over 13 amino acids. The receptor's source is a man aged 30 to 45 who received the YFV17D yellow fever vaccine. Sequenced material: CD4+ T cells sorted from PBMCs, taken 45 days after the yellow fever booster vaccination. The chain combines TRBV6-2 or TRBV6-3 with TRBJ2-7, with D maybe TRBD2 (5 bases). CDR3 in amino acids: CASNLLATYEQYF. The CDR3 coding sequence is TGTGCCAGCAACCTCCTAGCCACCTACGAGCAGTACTTC.